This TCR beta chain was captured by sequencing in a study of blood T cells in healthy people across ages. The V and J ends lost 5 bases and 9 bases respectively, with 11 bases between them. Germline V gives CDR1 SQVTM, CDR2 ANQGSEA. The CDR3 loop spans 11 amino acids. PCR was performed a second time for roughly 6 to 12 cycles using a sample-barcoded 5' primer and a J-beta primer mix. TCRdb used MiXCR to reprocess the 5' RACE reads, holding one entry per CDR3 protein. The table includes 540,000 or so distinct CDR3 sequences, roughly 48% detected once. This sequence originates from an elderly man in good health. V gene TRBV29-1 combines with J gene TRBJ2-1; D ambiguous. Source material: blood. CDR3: CSVLVLAEQFF. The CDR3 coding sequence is TGCAGCGTTCTCGTCCTGGCTGAGCAGTTCTTC.